The next 32 T cell receptor beta chains were all read from a single sample in a study of T cells after yellow fever vaccination. TCRdb reprocessed the 5' RACE reads with MiXCR, giving one entry per CDR3 protein. The sample has more than 300,000 distinct CDR3 sequences; around 7.3% are singletons. The sample in question was PBMCs, obtained approximately 47 days after the first yellow fever vaccination. Receptors originate from a man aged 18 to 30 who received the YFV17D yellow fever vaccine.

This chain connects TRBV5-4 to TRBJ2-2; TRBD2 matches 7 bases. Germline CDR1 and CDR2: SGHNT and YYREEE (reference sequence). This CDR3 spans 16 amino acids. V lost 4 bases to trimming and J lost 5 bases; unmatched junction nucleotides: 11. The CDR3 region is CASSPAGRRSTGELFF. CDR3 DNA sequence: TGTGCCAGCAGCCCCGCCGGGAGGAGGAGTACCGGGGAGCTGTTTTTT.

V and J are TRBV4-2 and TRBJ1-2, with 7 nucleotides matching TRBD1. Germline-derived CDR1 and CDR2 are LGHNA and YNFKEQ. J was trimmed by 6 bases and V by 0 bases; bases with no gene match: 7. The CDR3 length is 15 residues. The CDR3 DNA reads as TGTGCCAGCAGCCAAGACCAACAGGGGTATAATGGCTACACCTTC. It yields the protein CASSQDQQGYNGYTF.

This clonotype was counted many times. The chain has TRBV3-1 and TRBJ1-2, with 7 positions matching TRBD1. With 0 bases clipped from V and 8 bases from J, the junction kept 12 bases outside the gene matches. CDR1 and CDR2 (germline): LGHDT, YNNKEL (reference sequence). The CDR3 is 16 residues long. DNA of the CDR3: TGTGCCAGCAGCCAAGATCGTATGGGGGCAGGGGGAGGCTACACCTTC. Protein product: CASSQDRMGAGGGYTF.

This clonotype occurred a few times. The V and J genes are TRBV6-5 and TRBJ2-1; D remains unclear. This CDR3 spans 16 amino acids. CDR1 and CDR2 from the germline V gene are MNHEY and SVGAGI. Trimming shortened V by 2 bases and J by 0 bases, and 11 bases separated the two germline ends. CDR3 bases: TGTGCCAGCAGTTACCCCCCGGGTTTCTCCTACAATGAGCAGTTCTTC. This encodes CASSYPPGFSYNEQFF.

This rearrangement joins TRBV6-4 to TRBJ1-6, with D possibly being TRBD1 (5 bases). The V and J ends lost 5 bases and 10 bases respectively, with 12 bases between them. This CDR3 has 13 residues. Germline-derived CDR1 and CDR2 are MRHNA and SNTAGT. The CDR3 DNA sequence: TGTGCCAGCAGTTCAGGGTATGGATCACCCCTCCACTTT. Its translation is CASSSGYGSPLHF.

This clonotype occurred a few times. The chain recombines TRBV10-3 with TRBJ1-1, with TRBD1 matching over 8 bases. This CDR3 is built from 14 residues. Germline CDR1 reads ENHRY; CDR2 reads SYGVKD. After removal of 6 bases from V and 1 base from J, the junction contained 4 bases not matched to a gene. CDR3 sequence (DNA): TGTGCCATCAGGGGACAGGTGGGGAACACTGAAGCTTTCTTT. This translates into CAIRGQVGNTEAFF.

This clonotype was detected a few times. The chain combines TRBV20-1 with TRBJ1-6; D is undetermined. The CDR3 loop spans 12 amino acids. Per germline, CDR1 DFQATT and CDR2 SNEGSKA (reference sequence). V was pared by 3 bases and J by 10 bases, with 10 bases between. The CDR3 DNA follows: TGCAGTGCTAGCGGCCTTCGGTCACCCCTCCACTTT. Translating gives CSASGLRSPLHF.

The rearrangement uses TRBV20-1 and TRBJ2-5; D gene ambiguous. Germline CDR1 DFQATT, CDR2 SNEGSKA (reference sequence). The CDR3 is made up of 14 amino acids. Trimming took 4 bases from V and 5 from J, leaving 17 bases between them. CDR3 DNA: TGCAGTGCTAAACCTCCAAGGGTTTCTGAGACCCAGTACTTC. Its translation is CSAKPPRVSETQYF.

This clonotype showed up just a few times. The V and J genes are TRBV27 and TRBJ1-2; 7 nucleotides align to TRBD1. Per germline, CDR1 MNHEY and CDR2 SMNVEV (reference sequence). J lost 2 bases, V lost 7 bases, and 7 bases had no gene match. The CDR3 is 14 residues long. CDR3 sequence reads: CASTPQGGNYGYTF. The CDR3, as DNA: TGTGCCAGCACCCCCCAGGGGGGGAACTATGGCTACACCTTC.

There are many counts of this clonotype. The chain uses TRBV7-2 and TRBJ2-7; D is perhaps TRBD1 (6 bases). Trimming removed 5 bases from V and 3 bases from J, with 11 bases in between. The CDR3 spans 13 residues. From germline, CDR1 is SGHTA and CDR2 FQGNSA. The CDR3 DNA reads as TGTGCCAGCAGCCCGAGACAGGACTACGAGCAGTACTTC. Encoded protein: CASSPRQDYEQYF. The variable domain in full, completed from reference TRBV7-2 and TRBJ2-7, reads GAGVSQSPSNKVTEKGKDVELRCDPISGHTALYWYRQSLGQGLEFLIYFQGNSAPDKSGLPSDRFSAERTGGSVSTLTIQRTQQEDSAVYLCASSPRQDYEQYFGPGTRLTVT.

The V and J genes are TRBV5-4 and TRBJ2-1, with 10 bases fitting TRBD2. The germline V gene has CDR1 SGHNT and CDR2 YYREEE (reference sequence). The V segment lost 4 bases and the J segment 4 bases; nucleotides outside the gene matches: 11. The CDR3 is 17 residues long. The CDR3: CASSPREGLAIYNEQFF. The CDR3 nucleotides are TGTGCCAGCAGCCCACGGGAGGGACTAGCGATTTACAATGAGCAGTTCTTC.

This clonotype was counted between two and nine times. The chain combines TRBV9 with TRBJ2-3; D gene uncertain. The CDR3 consists of 13 residues. Looked up from germline, CDR1 is SGDLS and CDR2 is YYNGEE. V was clipped by 1 base and J by 9 bases, with 12 bases between them. CDR3 in DNA: TGTGCCAGCAGCGTACCCCACCTTTGGACGCAGTATTTT. Protein sequence: CASSVPHLWTQYF. Filled out from reference TRBV9 and TRBJ2-3, the complete variable domain reads DSGVTQTPKHLITATGQRVTLRCSPRSGDLSVYWYQQSLDQGLQFLIQYYNGEERAKGNILERFSAQQFPDLHSELNLSSLELGDSALYFCASSVPHLWTQYFGPGTRLTVL.

On this clonotype: The junction and the germline gene differ at one end; a read error may be behind it. The CDR3 DNA follows: TGCGCCAGTAGCTTGTCTCCAGGGTCCTACGAGCAGTACTTC. It is translated as CASSLSPGSYEQYF. The chain carries TRBV5-1 and TRBJ2-7, with TRBD1 as a possible D gene (5 bases). Germline values: CDR1 SGHRS, CDR2 YFSETQ. CDR3 length equals 14 residues.

This clonotype was seen a few times. The chain carries TRBV4-1 and TRBJ1-2, with D perhaps matching TRBD1 (6 bases). The CDR3 totals 15 residues. Trimming took off 6 bases at V and 5 bases at J, with 19 bases between the two ends. Germline loops: CDR1 MGHRA, CDR2 YSYEKL. The CDR3 coding sequence is TGCGCCAGCAGTCCCAGGGTTGGGGGCGGATATGGCTACACCTTC. It encodes CASSPRVGGGYGYTF.

This sequence joins TRBV9 and TRBJ2-6; 7 bases agree with TRBD1. The CDR3 contains 17 residues. CDR1 SGDLS and CDR2 YYNGEE come from the germline V gene. The junction had 7 bases not matched to a gene; V was cut back by 4 bases and J by 0 bases. CDR3 region: CASSPYGTASGANVLTF. As DNA, the CDR3 is TGTGCCAGCAGCCCCTACGGGACAGCCTCTGGGGCCAACGTCCTGACTTTC.

The chain joins TRBV11-2 to TRBJ2-1; D is unresolved. The germline V gene has CDR1 SGHAT and CDR2 FQNNGV. The length of the CDR3 is 14 residues. Trimming pared 4 bases from V and 3 bases from J, leaving 10 bases between. CDR3 sequence reads: CASSYGQLYNEQFF. For the CDR3, the DNA is TGTGCCAGCAGCTACGGGCAGCTCTACAATGAGCAGTTCTTC.

Only a few counts were recorded for this clonotype. The V call is TRBV28, the J call TRBJ2-7; TRBD1 matches 8 bases. The CDR3 has 13 amino acids. After removal of 6 bases from V and 6 bases from J, the junction contained 7 bases not matched to a gene. Germline values: CDR1 MDHEN, CDR2 SYDVKM. The CDR3 region has the DNA TGTGCCAGCAGCCTGACAGGGGTCGGCGAGCAGTACGTC. Protein: CASSLTGVGEQYV.

This chain connects TRBV10-3 to TRBJ1-5; 7 bases fit TRBD1. The V gene end was trimmed by 4 bases and the J gene end by 1 base; junction bases not matched to a gene: 7. This CDR3 comprises 16 residues. Germline V gene data show CDR1 as ENHRY and CDR2 as SYGVKD. The CDR3: CAISGTGGWSNQPQHF. In nucleotides, the CDR3 is TGTGCCATCAGTGGGACAGGTGGTTGGAGCAATCAGCCCCAGCATTTT.

The J gene is TRBJ2-5, the V gene TRBV6-6; D uncertain. The CDR3 loop spans 12 amino acids. Germline V CDR1 and CDR2: MNHNY, SVGAGI (reference sequence). Trimming took off 8 bases at V and 1 base at J, with 8 bases between the two ends. CDR3 sequence (DNA): TGTGCCAGCGTCTCCAGCCAAGAGACCCAGTACTTC. Encoded protein: CASVSSQETQYF.

For this clonotype: One end of the junction varies from germline; a read error may be responsible. The gene calls are TRBV20-1 and TRBJ2-3; 16 bases agree with TRBD2. Germline assignment: CDR1 DFQATT and CDR2 SNEGSKA (reference sequence). This CDR3 is 17 amino acids long. The CDR3 protein is CCARRGTSGGVTDTQYF. The CDR3 bases are TGCTGTGCTAGACGAGGGACTAGCGGGGGGGTCACAGATACGCAGTATTTT.

The chain uses TRBV5-1 and TRBJ1-2, with D possibly matching TRBD1 (6 bases). Germline assignment: CDR1 SGHRS and CDR2 YFSETQ. Between the trimmed V and J ends, which lost 4 bases and 12 bases, there was a span of 22 bases. CDR3 length: 14 residues. This chain's CDR3 is CASSPSGTRERNTF. CDR3 coding DNA: TGCGCCAGCAGCCCATCCGGGACACGGGAGAGGAACACCTTC. The full variable domain, completed using reference TRBV5-1 and TRBJ1-2, is KAGVTQTPRYLIKTRGQQVTLSCSPISGHRSVSWYQQTPGQGLQFLFEYFSETQRNKGNFPGRFSGRQFSNSRSEMNVSTLELGDSALYLCASSPSGTRERNTFGSGTRLTVV.

This clonotype was found a few times. V gene TRBV7-2 combines with J gene TRBJ2-3, with unresolved D. This CDR3 region has 13 residues. With 8 bases removed from V and 0 bases from J, the gap between germline ends came to 9 bases. Germline V gene sequence: CDR1 SGHTA, CDR2 FQGNSA. The CDR3 reads CASGPGSTDTQYF. CDR3 DNA: TGTGCCAGCGGGCCCGGGAGCACAGATACGCAGTATTTT. Based on the CDR3 plus reference TRBV7-2 and TRBJ2-3, the full variable domain is GAGVSQSPSNKVTEKGKDVELRCDPISGHTALYWYRQSLGQGLEFLIYFQGNSAPDKSGLPSDRFSAERTGGSVSTLTIQRTQQEDSAVYLCASGPGSTDTQYFGPGTRLTVL.

Only a few counts were recorded for this clonotype. V is TRBV6-1 and J is TRBJ2-5; perhaps TRBD2 as D (6 bases). This CDR3 has 13 residues. V lost 6 bases and J 2 bases, leaving 10 bases between the germline ends. Germline V lookup: CDR1 MNHNS, CDR2 SASEGT. The CDR3 DNA is TGTGCCAGCAGGACCCGGGGGCAAGAGACCCAGTACTTC. This sequence encodes CASRTRGQETQYF.

V usage is TRBV4-2 and J usage is TRBJ1-2; 8 bases line up with TRBD1. The junction had 10 bases not matched to a gene; V was cut back by 0 bases and J by 4 bases. The CDR3 consists of 17 residues. Looked up from germline, CDR1 is LGHNA and CDR2 is YNFKEQ. The chain's CDR3 is CASSQDRGTGSFYGYTF. The DNA for the CDR3 is TGTGCCAGCAGCCAAGATAGGGGGACAGGATCTTTCTATGGCTACACCTTC.

This clonotype was observed a few times. The chain links TRBV6-1 to TRBJ1-1; TRBD1 is a possible D gene (5 bases). Between the trimmed V and J ends, which lost 10 bases and 4 bases, there was a span of 16 bases. Germline V lookup: CDR1 MNHNS, CDR2 SASEGT. CDR3 length equals 13 residues. CDR3 DNA sequence: TGTGCCACCCACCTTCGGAGGGGCACTGAAGCTTTCTTT. Amino acids: CATHLRRGTEAFF.

This clonotype occurred many times. The V call is TRBV6-5, the J call TRBJ1-5; D is unresolved. The CDR3 is 14 amino acids. V was cut by 0 bases and J by 7 bases, with 10 bases left in between. Germline V CDR1 and CDR2: MNHEY, SVGAGI. CDR3 sequence reads: CASSYSWGFQPQHF. CDR3 nucleotide sequence: TGTGCCAGCAGTTACTCCTGGGGTTTCCAGCCCCAGCATTTT.

In its sample, this clonotype was seen many times. The V and J genes are TRBV18 and TRBJ1-5; D is undetermined. V was cut by 2 bases and J by 0 bases, with 11 bases left in between. The germline V gene has CDR1 KGHSH and CDR2 LQKENI. The CDR3 length is 16 residues. The CDR3 sequence: CASSPAAGSSNQPQHF. The CDR3 DNA follows: TGTGCCAGCTCACCAGCGGCCGGGAGTAGCAATCAGCCCCAGCATTTT.

The gene calls are TRBV4-2 and TRBJ2-3; 13 nucleotides agree with TRBD2. CDR3 length: 17 amino acids. The ends lost 4 bases at V and 5 bases at J; junction bases unmatched: 9. CDR1 and CDR2 (germline): LGHNA, YNFKEQ. The CDR3 sequence is CASSRNQLAGGGDTQYF. The CDR3 DNA sequence: TGTGCCAGCAGCCGAAACCAACTAGCGGGGGGGGGAGATACGCAGTATTTT.

This clonotype was recorded a few times. The genes are TRBV6-2 or TRBV6-3 and TRBJ1-2, with D maybe TRBD1 (5 bases). Per the germline V gene, CDR1 is MNHEY and CDR2 is SVGEGT. The CDR3 sequence is 14 residues long. V was pared by 6 bases and J by 4 bases, with 15 bases between. CDR3 coding DNA: TGTGCCAGCAGGCCCGACAGTTTCGCCTATGGCTACACCTTC. This translates into CASRPDSFAYGYTF.

This clonotype has a handful of counts. The DNA for the CDR3 is TGCAGTGCAACCCGTGGACTCGAGGGGACTGAAGCTTTCTTT. Its translation is CSATRGLEGTEAFF. The genes are TRBV20-1 and TRBJ1-1, with D possibly matching TRBD1 (5 bases). The CDR3 length is 14 residues. Trimming took off 6 bases at V and 5 bases at J, with 19 bases between the two ends. Germline V gene lookup returns CDR1 DFQATT and CDR2 SNEGSKA (reference sequence).

This clonotype was observed many times. V is TRBV3-1 and J is TRBJ2-5, with no clear D. V lost 3 bases to trimming and J lost 3 bases, with 8 bases between them. The CDR3 spans 13 residues. Germline V gives CDR1 LGHDT, CDR2 YNNKEL (reference sequence). The DNA of the CDR3 is TGTGCCAGCAGCCACGGCAGCGAAGAGACCCAGTACTTC. This sequence encodes CASSHGSEETQYF.

In this sample, this clonotype turned up many times. The V gene is TRBV14, the J gene TRBJ2-1; D uncertain. Trimming cost V 1 base and J 8 bases, with 6 bases left between them. Germline-derived CDR1 and CDR2 are SGHDN and FVKESK. The CDR3 has 12 amino acids. CDR3 residues: CASSQAGDEQFF. CDR3 in DNA: TGTGCCAGCAGCCAAGCGGGCGATGAGCAGTTCTTC.